This T cell receptor (beta chain) was captured in a study of metastatic and nonmetastatic thyroid tumors. The overall study: Comparison of repertoires was carried out across blood and tumor or nodule tissue from malignant and benign thyroid patients. Regarding the study as a whole: Malignant tumors reportedly showed significantly higher TCR beta diversity than benign nodules in both blood and tumor.

There were no patients who had received any treatment before thyroid surgery. Using MiXCR, TCRdb reanalyzed the PCR reads. The sample contains about 47,000 clones, more than 20% of which appear only once. This clone was detected many times. Antigen specificity is unknown. CDR1 is MDHEN, CDR2 SYDVKM, per germline. The CDR3 has 11 amino acids. The V end was cut by 5 bases, the J end by 5 bases, with 6 bases between. Sequences were obtained from blood. This TCR was sampled from a male donor with papillary thyroid cancer or a benign thyroid nodule (not recorded which). Some clones in this sample may be carry-over from other donors' samples. The chain carries TRBV28 and TRBJ1-1; no clear D gene. The chain's CDR3 is CASSMDTEAFF. The CDR3 region has the DNA TGTGCCAGCAGTATGGATACTGAAGCTTTCTTT.